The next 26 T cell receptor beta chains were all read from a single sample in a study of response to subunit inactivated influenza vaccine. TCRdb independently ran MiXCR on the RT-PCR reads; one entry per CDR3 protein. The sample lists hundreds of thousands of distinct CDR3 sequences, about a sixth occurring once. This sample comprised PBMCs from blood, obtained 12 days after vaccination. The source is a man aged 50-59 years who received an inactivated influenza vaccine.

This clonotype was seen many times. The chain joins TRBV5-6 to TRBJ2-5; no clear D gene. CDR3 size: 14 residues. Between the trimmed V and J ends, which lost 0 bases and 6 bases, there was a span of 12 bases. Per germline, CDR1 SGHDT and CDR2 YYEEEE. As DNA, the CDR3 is TGTGCCAGCAGCTTGGTTGAGGTGGGCAAGACCCAGTACTTC. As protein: CASSLVEVGKTQYF.

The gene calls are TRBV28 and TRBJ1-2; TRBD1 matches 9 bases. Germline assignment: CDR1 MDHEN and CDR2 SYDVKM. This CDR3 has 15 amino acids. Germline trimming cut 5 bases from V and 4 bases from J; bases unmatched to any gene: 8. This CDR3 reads CASSILGQGSYGYTF. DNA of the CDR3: TGTGCCAGCAGTATATTGGGACAGGGAAGCTATGGCTACACCTTC.

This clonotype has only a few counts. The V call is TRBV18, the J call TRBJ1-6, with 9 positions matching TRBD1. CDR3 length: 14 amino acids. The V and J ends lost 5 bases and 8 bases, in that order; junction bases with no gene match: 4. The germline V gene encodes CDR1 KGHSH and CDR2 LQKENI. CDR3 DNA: TGTGCCAGCTCAGCCCGGGACAGGGATTCACCCCTCCACTTT. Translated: CASSARDRDSPLHF.

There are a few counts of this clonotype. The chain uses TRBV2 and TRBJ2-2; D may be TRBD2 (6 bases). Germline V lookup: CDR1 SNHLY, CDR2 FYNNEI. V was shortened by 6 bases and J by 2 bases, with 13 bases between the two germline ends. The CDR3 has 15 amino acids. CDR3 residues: CASSGSGPNTGELFF. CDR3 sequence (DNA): TGTGCCAGCAGCGGGAGCGGGCCTAACACCGGGGAGCTGTTTTTT.

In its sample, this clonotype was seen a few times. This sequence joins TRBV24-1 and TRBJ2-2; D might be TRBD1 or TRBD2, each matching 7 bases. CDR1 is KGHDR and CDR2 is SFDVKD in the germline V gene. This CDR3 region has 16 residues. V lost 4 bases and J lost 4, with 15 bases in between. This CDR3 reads CATSDPGGGPTGELFF. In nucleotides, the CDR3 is TGTGCCACCAGTGACCCAGGGGGGGGCCCCACCGGGGAGCTGTTTTTT.

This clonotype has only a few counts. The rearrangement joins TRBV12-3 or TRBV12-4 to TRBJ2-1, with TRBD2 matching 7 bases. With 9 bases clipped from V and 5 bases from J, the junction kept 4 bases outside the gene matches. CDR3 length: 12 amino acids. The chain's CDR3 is CASRAGDNEQFF. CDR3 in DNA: TGTGCCAGTCGGGCGGGGGACAATGAGCAGTTCTTC.

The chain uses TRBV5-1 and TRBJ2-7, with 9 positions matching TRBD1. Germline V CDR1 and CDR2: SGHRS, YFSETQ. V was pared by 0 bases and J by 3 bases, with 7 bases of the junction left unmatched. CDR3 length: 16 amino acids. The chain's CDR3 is CASSLASGTGSYEQYF. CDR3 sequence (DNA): TGCGCCAGCAGCTTGGCCTCCGGGACAGGGAGCTACGAGCAGTACTTC.

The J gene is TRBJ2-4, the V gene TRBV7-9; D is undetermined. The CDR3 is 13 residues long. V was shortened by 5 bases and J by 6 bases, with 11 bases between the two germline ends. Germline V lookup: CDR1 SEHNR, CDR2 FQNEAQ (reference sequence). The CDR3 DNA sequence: TGTGCCAGCAGCCCTCCATCGATAAACATTCAGTACTTC. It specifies CASSPPSINIQYF.

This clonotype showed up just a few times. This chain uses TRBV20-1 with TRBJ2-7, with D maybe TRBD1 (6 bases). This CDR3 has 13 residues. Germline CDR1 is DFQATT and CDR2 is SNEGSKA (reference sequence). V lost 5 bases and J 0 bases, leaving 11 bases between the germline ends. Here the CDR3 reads CSARRGSSYEQYF. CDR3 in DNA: TGCAGTGCTCGCAGGGGAAGCTCCTACGAGCAGTACTTC.

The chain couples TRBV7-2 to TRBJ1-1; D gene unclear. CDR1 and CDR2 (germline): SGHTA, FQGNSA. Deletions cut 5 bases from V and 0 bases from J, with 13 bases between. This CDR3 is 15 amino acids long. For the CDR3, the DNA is TGTGCCAGCAGCCTCAGACGGATGATGAACACTGAAGCTTTCTTT. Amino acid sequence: CASSLRRMMNTEAFF.

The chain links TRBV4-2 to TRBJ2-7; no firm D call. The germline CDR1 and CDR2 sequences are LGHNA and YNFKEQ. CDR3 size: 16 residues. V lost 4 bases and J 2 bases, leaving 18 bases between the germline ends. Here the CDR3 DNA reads TGTGCCAGCAGCCTTGGCTTAAATCAGGCACCCTACGAGCAGTACTTC. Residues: CASSLGLNQAPYEQYF.

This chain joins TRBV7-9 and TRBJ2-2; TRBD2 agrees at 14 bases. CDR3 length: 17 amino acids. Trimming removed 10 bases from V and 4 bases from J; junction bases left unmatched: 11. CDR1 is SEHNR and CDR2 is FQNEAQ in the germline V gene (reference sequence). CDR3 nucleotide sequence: TGTGCCACCCCGGGACTAGCGGGAGCAGGTACCACCGGGGAGCTGTTTTTT. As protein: CATPGLAGAGTTGELFF.

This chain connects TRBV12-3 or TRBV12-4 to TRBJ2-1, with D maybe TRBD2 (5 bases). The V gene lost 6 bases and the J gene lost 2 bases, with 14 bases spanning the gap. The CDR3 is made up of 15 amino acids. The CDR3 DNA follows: TGTGCCAGCAGCATCGACGGACTTACCTACAATGAGCAGTTCTTC. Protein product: CASSIDGLTYNEQFF.

Written as DNA, the CDR3 is TGTGCCAGCACACTAGCGGGAGCCTCCTACGAGCAGTACTTC. As protein: CASTLAGASYEQYF. The chain is built from TRBV28 and TRBJ2-7; TRBD2 agrees at 11 bases. The CDR3 is 14 amino acids. Trimming at V came to 7 bases and at J to 0 bases, leaving 2 bases not matched to a gene. In germline, CDR1 is MDHEN, CDR2 SYDVKM.

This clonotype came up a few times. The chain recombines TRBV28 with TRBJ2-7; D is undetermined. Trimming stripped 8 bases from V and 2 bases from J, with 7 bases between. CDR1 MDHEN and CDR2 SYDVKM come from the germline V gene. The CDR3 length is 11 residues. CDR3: CASGSTYEQYF. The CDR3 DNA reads TGTGCCAGCGGGTCCACCTACGAGCAGTACTTC.

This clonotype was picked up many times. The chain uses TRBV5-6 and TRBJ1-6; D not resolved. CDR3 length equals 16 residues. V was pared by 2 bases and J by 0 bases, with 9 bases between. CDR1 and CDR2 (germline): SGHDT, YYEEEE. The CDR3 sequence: CASSLGPSSYNSPLHF. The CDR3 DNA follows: TGTGCCAGCAGCTTAGGACCGAGCTCCTATAATTCACCCCTCCACTTT.

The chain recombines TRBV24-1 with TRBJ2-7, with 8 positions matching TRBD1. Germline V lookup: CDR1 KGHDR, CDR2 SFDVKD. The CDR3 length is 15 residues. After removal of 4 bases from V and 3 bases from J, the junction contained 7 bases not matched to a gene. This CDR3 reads CATSDPRTGSYEQYF. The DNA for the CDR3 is TGTGCCACCAGTGACCCGCGGACAGGGAGCTACGAGCAGTACTTC.

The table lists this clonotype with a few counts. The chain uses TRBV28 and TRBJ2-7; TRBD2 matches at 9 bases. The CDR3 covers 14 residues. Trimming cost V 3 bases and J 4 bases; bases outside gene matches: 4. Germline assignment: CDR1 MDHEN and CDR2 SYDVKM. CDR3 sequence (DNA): TGTGCCAGCAGTTTGTCTAGCGGGACTTACGAGCAGTACTTC. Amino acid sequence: CASSLSSGTYEQYF.

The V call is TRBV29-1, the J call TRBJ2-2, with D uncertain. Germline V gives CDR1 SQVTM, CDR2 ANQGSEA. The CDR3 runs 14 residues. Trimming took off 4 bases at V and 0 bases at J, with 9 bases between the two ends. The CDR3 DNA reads TGCAGCGTTGGCGGCAGAGCGAACACCGGGGAGCTGTTTTTT. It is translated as CSVGGRANTGELFF.

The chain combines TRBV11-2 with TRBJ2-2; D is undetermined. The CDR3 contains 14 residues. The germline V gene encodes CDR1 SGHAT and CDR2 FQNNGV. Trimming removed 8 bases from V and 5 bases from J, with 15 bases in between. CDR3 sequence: CASFQGMGTGELFF. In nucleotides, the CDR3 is TGTGCCAGCTTTCAAGGGATGGGAACCGGGGAGCTGTTTTTT.

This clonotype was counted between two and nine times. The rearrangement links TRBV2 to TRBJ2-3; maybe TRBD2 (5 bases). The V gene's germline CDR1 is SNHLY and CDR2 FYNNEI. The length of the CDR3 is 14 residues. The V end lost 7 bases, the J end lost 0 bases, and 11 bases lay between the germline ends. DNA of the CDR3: TGTGCCAGCAATGACCAGCGGAGCACAGATACGCAGTATTTT. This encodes CASNDQRSTDTQYF.

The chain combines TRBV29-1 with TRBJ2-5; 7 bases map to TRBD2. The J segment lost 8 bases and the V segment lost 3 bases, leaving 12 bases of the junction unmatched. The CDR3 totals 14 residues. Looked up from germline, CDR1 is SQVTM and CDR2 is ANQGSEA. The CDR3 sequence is CSVDREAPLGTQYF. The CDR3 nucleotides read TGCAGCGTTGACCGGGAGGCTCCCCTCGGTACCCAGTACTTC.

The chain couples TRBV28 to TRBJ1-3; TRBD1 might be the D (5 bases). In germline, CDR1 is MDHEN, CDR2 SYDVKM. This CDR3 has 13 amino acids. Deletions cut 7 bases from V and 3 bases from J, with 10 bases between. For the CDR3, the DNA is TGTGCCAGCATAGGAGGGGTTGGAAACACCATATATTTT. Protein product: CASIGGVGNTIYF.

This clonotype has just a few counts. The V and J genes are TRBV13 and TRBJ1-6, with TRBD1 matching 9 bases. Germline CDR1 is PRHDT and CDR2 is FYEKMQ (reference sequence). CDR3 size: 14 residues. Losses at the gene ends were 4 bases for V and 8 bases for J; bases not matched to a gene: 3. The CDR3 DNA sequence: TGTGCCAGCAGCTCCGGGACAGGGTATTCACCCCTCCACTTT. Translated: CASSSGTGYSPLHF.

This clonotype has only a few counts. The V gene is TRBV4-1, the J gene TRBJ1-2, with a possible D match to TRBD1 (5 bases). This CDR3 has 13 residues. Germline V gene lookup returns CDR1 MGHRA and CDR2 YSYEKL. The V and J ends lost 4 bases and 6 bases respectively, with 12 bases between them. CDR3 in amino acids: CASSRGTGDGYTF. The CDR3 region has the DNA TGCGCCAGCAGCCGCGGGACGGGAGATGGCTACACCTTC.

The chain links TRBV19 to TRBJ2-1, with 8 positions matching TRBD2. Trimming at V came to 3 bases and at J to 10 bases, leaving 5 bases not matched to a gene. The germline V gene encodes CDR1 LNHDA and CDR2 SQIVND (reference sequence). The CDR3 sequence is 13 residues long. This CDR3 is CASSIVRGGEQFF. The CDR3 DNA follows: TGTGCCAGTAGTATTGTTCGGGGGGGCGAGCAGTTCTTC.